Below, 9 T cell receptor beta chains from the same sample are listed, as sequenced in a study of OX40 agonist ivuxolimab in advanced cancers. Generated by immunoSEQ multiplex PCR, the TCRdb table keeps only in-frame clones and is missing some. Among more than 60,000 clones listed, about 86% were seen once. The starting material was CD4+ or CD8+ T cells sorted from blood, obtained in a trial of the OX40 agonist ivuxolimab. These receptor sequences come from an adult with an advanced solid tumor such as melanoma, head and neck, liver or kidney cancer.

The chain has TRBV7-9 and TRBJ2-2; the D gene is possibly TRBD2 (6 bases). Germline V gene sequence: CDR1 SEHNR, CDR2 FQNEAQ (reference sequence). The germline V and J ends were trimmed by 3 bases and 0 bases, with 8 bases remaining between them. The CDR3 is made up of 15 amino acids. CDR3 in DNA: TGTGCCAGCAGCTTTCCTAGCGCGAACACCGGGGAGCTGTTTTTT. Amino acid sequence: CASSFPSANTGELFF.

The gene calls are TRBV28 and TRBJ2-6; D unresolved. Germline lookup yields CDR1 MDHEN and CDR2 SYDVKM. This CDR3 region has 16 residues. The V and J ends lost 9 bases and 0 bases respectively, with 15 bases between them. CDR3 sequence (DNA): TGTGCCAGTAAAGCCGACATCTTCTCTGGGGCCAACGTCCTGACTTTC. Protein product: CASKADIFSGANVLTF.

This sequence joins TRBV5-4 and TRBJ2-1, with D unresolved. CDR3 length: 12 amino acids. Germline V gene sequence: CDR1 SGHNT, CDR2 YYREEE (reference sequence). The V and J ends lost 4 bases and 4 bases respectively, with 6 bases between them. The CDR3 bases are TGTGCCAGCAGCAAAGATTACAATGAGCAGTTCTTC. It codes for CASSKDYNEQFF.

The rearrangement uses TRBV7-9 and TRBJ2-1, with unresolved D. The CDR3 contains 16 residues. The V gene lost 5 bases and the J gene lost 0 bases, with 14 bases spanning the gap. The germline gives CDR1 SEHNR, CDR2 FQNEAQ (reference sequence). CDR3 sequence reads: CASSPTGSSSYNEQFF. CDR3 sequence (DNA): TGTGCCAGCAGCCCCACCGGCAGCAGCTCCTACAATGAGCAGTTCTTC.

CDR3 coding DNA: TGTGCCAGCAGTGAAAGCGGGATTTTAAATGAAAAACTGTTTTTT. Translated: CASSESGILNEKLFF. The genes are TRBV25-1 and TRBJ1-4; D gene unclear. CDR3 length equals 15 residues. Between the trimmed V and J ends, which lost 2 bases and 5 bases, there was a span of 12 bases. Per the germline V gene, CDR1 is MGHDK and CDR2 is SYGVNS.

This clone appeared once. This rearrangement joins TRBV7-3 to TRBJ2-3; a weak D match, TRBD1 (5 bases). Germline V gives CDR1 SGHTA, CDR2 FQGTGA. The V gene lost 5 bases and the J gene lost 4 bases, with 13 bases spanning the gap. The CDR3 is 14 amino acids. In nucleotides, the CDR3 is TGTGCCAGCAGCCAGGGCCGTAGGTCAGATACGCAGTATTTT. Translation gives CASSQGRRSDTQYF.

This clone was detected once. Here the CDR3 reads CASSQLRTGTNTEAFF. The DNA of the CDR3 is TGTGCCAGCAGCCAATTAAGGACAGGCACGAACACTGAAGCTTTCTTT. The J gene is TRBJ1-1, the V gene TRBV6-6; the match to TRBD1 covers 7 bases. The CDR3 has 16 amino acids. Germline V CDR1 and CDR2: MNHNY, SVGAGI (reference sequence). With V trimmed by 6 bases and J by 1 base, 11 bases remained unmatched.

This clone was seen only once. The chain combines TRBV7-2 with TRBJ1-5; 9 positions match TRBD1. V was pared by 3 bases and J by 6 bases, with 15 bases of the junction left unmatched. Germline V CDR1 and CDR2: SGHTA, FQGNSA. The CDR3 is 18 amino acids. In DNA form, the CDR3 reads TGTGCCAGCAGCTTTTCCCCCACGGACAGGGGTCCCACTCAGCCCCAGCATTTT. Its protein is CASSFSPTDRGPTQPQHF. Filled out from reference TRBV7-2 and TRBJ1-5, the complete variable domain reads GAGVSQSPSNKVTEKGKDVELRCDPISGHTALYWYRQSLGQGLEFLIYFQGNSAPDKSGLPSDRFSAERTGGSVSTLTIQRTQQEDSAVYLCASSFSPTDRGPTQPQHFGDGTRLSIL.

The rearrangement uses TRBV7-2 and TRBJ1-2; 8 bases are shared with TRBD1. The CDR3 covers 15 residues. Germline V CDR1 and CDR2: SGHTA, FQGNSA. Unmatched junction bases numbered 7, after V lost 5 bases and J lost 2 bases. CDR3 amino acids: CASSNAGGKNYGYTF. CDR3 coding DNA: TGTGCCAGCAGCAATGCAGGGGGCAAGAACTATGGCTACACCTTC. Using reference TRBV7-2 and TRBJ1-2 for the parts outside the CDR3, the full variable domain is GAGVSQSPSNKVTEKGKDVELRCDPISGHTALYWYRQSLGQGLEFLIYFQGNSAPDKSGLPSDRFSAERTGGSVSTLTIQRTQQEDSAVYLCASSNAGGKNYGYTFGSGTRLTVV.